This entry describes one T cell receptor (beta chain). Its recognized antigen is unknown. At one of its ends the junction is not consistent with the germline gene, which may arise from a read error. The sample belongs to a study of neurological immune-mediated disorders (dated by TCRdb to the late 2010s). The study in broad terms: The study compared peripheral blood TCR-beta repertoires of HTLV-I-associated myelopathy (HAM/TSP) patients, multiple sclerosis patients and healthy controls using UMI-based sequencing. Longitudinal samples, technical triplicates and paired sorted CD4+ and CD8+ T-cell subsets, alongside PBMC samples, were included among the approximately 98 TCR-beta libraries. Of the 68 subjects in the cohort, about 14 were HAM/TSP patients, about 34 were multiple sclerosis patients, and about 20 were healthy controls.

cDNA synthesis used template-switch 5'RACE with a primer carrying a 10-nucleotide random unique molecular identifier tagging each TCR transcript. Every sequencing run covered 15-18 subjects and yielded more than 160 million TCR-beta sequences. The RNeasy kit was used to extract total RNA. Using the KAPA Real-time Library Amplification kit, TCR-beta VDJ regions were amplified with primers for the TCR constant region and the 5'RACE anchor. A first PCR added sample indexes and Illumina adaptors, after which a second PCR increased the library yield. After purification with Ampure beads, the TCR product of roughly 650 bp was size-selected on a 2% E-gel SizeSelection system. Before pooling, libraries had their quality checked on a Bioanalyzer, their concentration measured with Qubit, and their quantity determined with the Kapa Library Quantification kit. An Illumina HiSeq 2500 sequenced the libraries paired-end 2 x 150 bp. To increase sequence diversity, roughly 24-31% phiX was spiked into each library pool. On the study's bioinformatics: Quality-filtered reads were processed with the UMI-based MiGEC pipeline, and over 90% of raw TCR sequences were removed by the MiGEC pipeline during error correction. IMGT germline references were used for alignment of VDJ genes, and clonotypes were defined by a unique CDR3 amino acid sequence together with V-J genes. VDJtools evaluated clonal expansion, Shannon diversity and CDR3 relatedness (CalcPairwiseDistances, ClusterSamples); CLCbio workbench built phylogenetic trees. Clones with at least 8 unique UMIs were defined as expanded, with this threshold being based on coefficient-of-variation modelling across technical triplicates. TCRdb reprocessing: public reads trimmed at Q25 with fastp, clones called with MiXCR, in-frame beta chains kept. Duplicate CDR3 protein sequences are folded into a single record with the most common DNA and genes. The V and J calls were not made by the authors but by TCRdb's processing. The sample profile shows 15,000 to 20,000 distinct CDR3 sequences; about 14% of them were found once. Clones ranked in the top ten supply roughly an eighth of the sample.

For unsorted PBMC libraries, 2 million PBMCs were used after storage in RNAlater at -80 degrees C until RNA extraction. Peripheral blood underwent Ficoll-Hypaque density gradient centrifugation to isolate PBMCs, which were then cryopreserved in liquid nitrogen. General conclusions and limits of the study: TCR clonal expansion was highest in HAM/TSP patients and lowest in MS patients, with MS patients falling below even healthy controls. No identical CDR3 amino acid sequences were shared among expanded clones across subjects, suggesting private TCR-beta repertoires in all groups.

The clonotype originates from a man aged 60-69 years with HTLV-1-associated myelopathy (HAM/TSP). The sequencing sample was made of PBMCs.

The nucleotide sequence is TGCGCCAGCAGCTTGGGACTAGCGGGGGGTCGGCAAGGGACCCAGTACTTC. This encodes CASSLGLAGGRQGTQYF. The rearrangement joined TRBV5-1 to TRBJ2-5, and 13 junctional nucleotides match TRBD2. Sequences SGHRS (CDR1) and YFSETQ (CDR2) are obtained from the germline V gene. The CDR3 has 17 amino acids, counting the end cysteine and phenylalanine. Only the CDR3 portion is preserved as DNA: 51 bases, with reading frame beginning at the first base.